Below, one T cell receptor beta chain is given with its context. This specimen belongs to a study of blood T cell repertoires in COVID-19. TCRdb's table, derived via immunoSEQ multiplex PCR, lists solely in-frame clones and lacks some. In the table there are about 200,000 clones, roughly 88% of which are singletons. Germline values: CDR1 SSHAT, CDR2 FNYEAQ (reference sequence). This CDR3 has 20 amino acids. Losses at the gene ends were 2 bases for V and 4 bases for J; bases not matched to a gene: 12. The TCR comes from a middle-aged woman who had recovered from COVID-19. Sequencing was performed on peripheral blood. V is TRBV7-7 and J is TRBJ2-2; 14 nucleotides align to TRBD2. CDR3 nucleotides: TGTGCCAGCAGCTTACTACGGACTAGCGGGAGGTCCCCGATCACCGGGGAGCTGTTTTTT. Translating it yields CASSLLRTSGRSPITGELFF.